Shown below are 25 T cell receptor beta chains from a single sample sequenced in a study of blood T cell repertoires in COVID-19. Some clones are missing from TCRdb's copy, which holds only in-frame ones; the method was immunoSEQ multiplex PCR. The sample has under 200,000 clones, roughly nine tenths seen once. Material: peripheral blood. The source is a woman in her fifties or sixties with COVID-19, enrolled during active disease.

V and J are TRBV4-1 and TRBJ1-3; tentatively, D is TRBD1 (5 bases). Germline CDR1 MGHRA, CDR2 YSYEKL. This CDR3 comprises 18 residues. V shed 3 bases and J shed 4 bases, with 22 bases lying between them. CDR3 residues: CASSQRTGAGTGGNTIYF. In DNA, the CDR3 is TGCGCCAGCAGCCAGAGAACGGGTGCGGGGACGGGAGGAAACACCATATATTTT.

The chain carries TRBV30 and TRBJ1-5; possible D gene TRBD1, 5 bases. Trimming took 2 bases from V and 2 from J, leaving 10 bases between them. The CDR3 totals 14 residues. Germline CDR1 is GTSNPN and CDR2 is SVGIG (reference sequence). CDR3 DNA sequence: TGTGCCTGGAGTCAGACAGCAGGCAATCAGCCCCAGCATTTT. It translates to CAWSQTAGNQPQHF.

The V gene is TRBV19, the J gene TRBJ2-7; 14 bases align to TRBD2. This CDR3 comprises 17 residues. CDR1 is LNHDA and CDR2 is SQIVND in the germline V gene (reference sequence). Unmatched junction bases numbered 7, after V lost 5 bases and J lost 1 base. CDR3 sequence: CASSDGTSGSFSYEQYF. The CDR3 nucleotides are TGTGCCAGTAGTGACGGGACTAGCGGGAGTTTTTCCTACGAGCAGTACTTC.

This chain links TRBV2 with TRBJ2-7; 8 positions agree with TRBD1. Germline V lookup: CDR1 SNHLY, CDR2 FYNNEI. The junction had 18 bases not matched to a gene; V was cut back by 6 bases and J by 2 bases. This CDR3 comprises 18 residues. The CDR3 reads CASSRSGQGPILTYEQYF. The CDR3 bases are TGTGCCAGCAGCAGATCCGGACAGGGTCCTATATTGACCTACGAGCAGTACTTC.

The chain joins TRBV6-5 to TRBJ1-2; no firm D call. This CDR3 has 13 residues. Germline values: CDR1 MNHEY, CDR2 SVGAGI. V dropped 3 bases and J dropped 8 bases, with 13 bases sitting between them. In DNA, the CDR3 is TGTGCCAGCAGTTATTCGGACGGGGAAGGCTACACCTTC. Translating gives CASSYSDGEGYTF.

V and J are TRBV27 and TRBJ2-1, with 8 bases lining up with TRBD2. V shed 6 bases, J shed 1 base, and the junction held 2 bases outside the gene matches. Germline assignment: CDR1 MNHEY and CDR2 SMNVEV (reference sequence). This CDR3 spans 14 amino acids. DNA of the CDR3: TGTGCCAGCAGCCGCGGGGGGTCCTACAATGAGCAGTTCTTC. This translates into CASSRGGSYNEQFF.

The chain is built from TRBV25-1 and TRBJ1-5; D unclear. Deletions cut 3 bases from V and 3 bases from J, with 9 bases between. CDR1 and CDR2 from the germline V gene are MGHDK and SYGVNS. This CDR3 contains 14 residues. CDR3 DNA sequence: TGTGCCAGCAGTGATTGGCGGAACAATCAGCCCCAGCATTTT. Protein: CASSDWRNNQPQHF.

This sequence joins TRBV6-2 or TRBV6-3 and TRBJ2-1, with 8 bases identical to TRBD2. Per germline, CDR1 MNHEY and CDR2 SVGEGT. Germline trimming cut 3 bases from V and 4 bases from J; bases unmatched to any gene: 8. CDR3 size: 16 residues. CDR3 amino acids: CASSYRAGVGYNEQFF. Here the CDR3 DNA reads TGTGCCAGCAGTTATAGAGCGGGAGTGGGTTACAATGAGCAGTTCTTC.

The chain couples TRBV24-1 to TRBJ2-1; 7 bases map to TRBD2. Germline V CDR1 and CDR2: KGHDR, SFDVKD. This CDR3 has 15 amino acids. J gave up 3 bases and V 9 bases, and 10 bases lay outside the gene matches. CDR3 nucleotides: TGTGCCACCCGGGGCGGGAGTCCCTTCTACAATGAGCAGTTCTTC. Translating gives CATRGGSPFYNEQFF.

The V and J genes are TRBV6-5 and TRBJ1-3, with 11 positions matching TRBD1. J gave up 5 bases and V 2 bases, and 2 bases lay outside the gene matches. The CDR3 length is 15 residues. CDR1 is MNHEY, CDR2 SVGAGI, per germline. The CDR3 sequence: CASSYGTGGRNTIYF. Written as DNA, the CDR3 is TGTGCCAGCAGTTACGGGACAGGGGGGAGAAACACCATATATTTT.

The chain employs TRBV9 and TRBJ2-7; 7 bases align to TRBD1. V lost 5 bases to trimming and J lost 2 bases; unmatched junction nucleotides: 7. Germline V gives CDR1 SGDLS, CDR2 YYNGEE. The CDR3 sequence is 14 residues long. CDR3 sequence: CASSVDRDTYEQYF. The CDR3 region has the DNA TGTGCCAGCAGTGTCGACAGGGACACCTACGAGCAGTACTTC.

This clone occurred once. The chain recombines TRBV29-1 with TRBJ1-2; no clear D gene. This CDR3 is built from 12 residues. The V end was cut by 3 bases, the J end by 1 base, with 6 bases between. From germline, CDR1 is SQVTM and CDR2 ANQGSEA. CDR3 bases: TGCAGCGTTGACAGGCTTAACTATGGCTACACCTTC. This sequence encodes CSVDRLNYGYTF.

V gene TRBV7-2 combines with J gene TRBJ2-1; TRBD2 agrees at 16 bases. The germline V gene has CDR1 SGHTA and CDR2 FQGNSA. V dropped 5 bases and J dropped 8; count of bases not matched to a gene: 6. CDR3 size: 16 residues. CDR3 in amino acids: CASSPTGLAGGYEQFF. CDR3 DNA: TGTGCCAGCAGCCCGACGGGACTAGCGGGAGGGTATGAGCAGTTCTTC.

The chain recombines TRBV29-1 with TRBJ2-7; 9 bases match TRBD1. J was trimmed by 6 bases and V by 3 bases; bases with no gene match: 9. CDR1 and CDR2 (germline): SQVTM, ANQGSEA. There are 14 residues in the CDR3. CDR3 coding DNA: TGCAGCGTTGACATTGGGGGACAGGGTGGCGAGCAGTACTTC. Translation: CSVDIGGQGGEQYF.

V and J are TRBV4-3 and TRBJ1-2; the match to TRBD1 covers 8 bases. The CDR3 is 15 amino acids. Per germline, CDR1 LGHNA and CDR2 YSLEER. With 3 bases clipped from V and 5 bases from J, the junction kept 8 bases outside the gene matches. In nucleotides, the CDR3 is TGCGCCAGCAGCCACCGACAGGGGACGGGGTATGGCTACACCTTC. Translating gives CASSHRQGTGYGYTF.

J is TRBJ1-5 and V is TRBV19; TRBD1 agrees at 10 bases. Trimming at V came to 7 bases and at J to 7 bases, leaving 10 bases not matched to a gene. The germline CDR1 and CDR2 sequences are LNHDA and SQIVND (reference sequence). The CDR3 runs to 15 residues. CDR3 DNA: TGTGCCAGTACCAGATTCGGACAGGGGGAACAGCCCCAGCATTTT. This codes for CASTRFGQGEQPQHF.

This sequence joins TRBV5-6 and TRBJ2-1, with TRBD2 matching 9 bases. This CDR3 has 15 amino acids. Germline V gene data show CDR1 as SGHDT and CDR2 as YYEEEE. Trimming removed 1 base from V and 8 bases from J; junction bases left unmatched: 7. CDR3 DNA sequence: TGTGCCAGCAGCTTGATCGAGCGGGAGGAGTATGAGCAGTTCTTC. Protein sequence: CASSLIEREEYEQFF.

J is TRBJ1-3 and V is TRBV15; 8 nucleotides agree with TRBD1. The CDR3 length is 14 residues. Per germline, CDR1 LNHNV and CDR2 YYDKDF (reference sequence). V gave up 6 bases and J gave up 9 bases; unmatched junction bases: 10. CDR3 loop: CATRPMDRVATIYF. The CDR3 DNA reads TGTGCCACCAGACCGATGGACAGGGTAGCCACCATATATTTT.

The chain recombines TRBV6-5 with TRBJ1-2; D is unresolved. Between the trimmed V and J ends, which lost 7 bases and 3 bases, there was a span of 15 bases. The V gene's germline CDR1 is MNHEY and CDR2 SVGAGI. This CDR3 has 14 residues. CDR3 residues: CASTFRGDYYGYTF. In DNA form, the CDR3 reads TGTGCCAGCACCTTTAGAGGAGACTACTATGGCTACACCTTC.

The chain recombines TRBV5-1 with TRBJ2-1, with 14 bases identical to TRBD2. With V trimmed by 2 bases and J by 7 bases, 14 bases remained unmatched. CDR1 is SGHRS, CDR2 YFSETQ, per germline. The CDR3 loop spans 19 amino acids. The CDR3 reads CASSFLGAPGTSGSNEQFF. The CDR3 bases are TGCGCCAGCAGCTTTTTGGGGGCGCCCGGGACTAGCGGGAGTAATGAGCAGTTCTTC.

This chain links TRBV4-3 with TRBJ2-7; 16 nucleotides agree with TRBD2. Germline CDR1 and CDR2: LGHNA and YSLEER. This CDR3 region has 16 residues. The V and J ends lost 5 bases and 3 bases, in that order; junction bases with no gene match: 4. CDR3 amino acids: CASSWGLAGGGYEQYF. For the CDR3, the DNA is TGCGCCAGCAGCTGGGGACTAGCGGGAGGGGGCTACGAGCAGTACTTC.

The chain recombines TRBV4-3 with TRBJ1-2; 11 nucleotides agree with TRBD1. After removal of 4 bases from V and 2 bases from J, the junction contained 6 bases not matched to a gene. Germline values: CDR1 LGHNA, CDR2 YSLEER. The CDR3 totals 16 residues. CDR3 region: CASSPQGQGENYGYTF. The CDR3 nucleotides are TGCGCCAGCAGCCCCCAGGGACAGGGGGAAAACTATGGCTACACCTTC.

This clone has a single count. The rearrangement joins TRBV6-5 to TRBJ2-7, with unresolved D. V gave up 2 bases and J gave up 7 bases, with 18 bases separating them. Germline lookup yields CDR1 MNHEY and CDR2 SVGAGI. The CDR3 length is 15 residues. The CDR3 sequence: CASSYSMAAYGEQYF. The DNA for the CDR3 is TGTGCCAGCAGTTACAGCATGGCAGCGTACGGGGAGCAGTACTTC.

The J gene is TRBJ2-1, the V gene TRBV5-4; possibly TRBD2 for D (6 bases). The CDR3 is 16 residues long. Germline lookup yields CDR1 SGHNT and CDR2 YYREEE (reference sequence). V lost 3 bases and J 4 bases, leaving 17 bases between the germline ends. CDR3 sequence: CASSSRGAGTYNEQFF. The DNA of the CDR3 is TGTGCCAGCAGCTCCCGGGGAGCGGGCACTTACAATGAGCAGTTCTTC.

The V gene is TRBV5-4, the J gene TRBJ1-3, with 9 nucleotides matching TRBD1. Germline lookup yields CDR1 SGHNT and CDR2 YYREEE (reference sequence). The ends lost 4 bases at V and 0 bases at J; junction bases unmatched: 11. This CDR3 is 18 amino acids long. This CDR3 reads CASSPNPGQGFSGNTIYF. The DNA for the CDR3 is TGTGCCAGCAGCCCTAATCCGGGACAGGGATTCTCTGGAAACACCATATATTTT.